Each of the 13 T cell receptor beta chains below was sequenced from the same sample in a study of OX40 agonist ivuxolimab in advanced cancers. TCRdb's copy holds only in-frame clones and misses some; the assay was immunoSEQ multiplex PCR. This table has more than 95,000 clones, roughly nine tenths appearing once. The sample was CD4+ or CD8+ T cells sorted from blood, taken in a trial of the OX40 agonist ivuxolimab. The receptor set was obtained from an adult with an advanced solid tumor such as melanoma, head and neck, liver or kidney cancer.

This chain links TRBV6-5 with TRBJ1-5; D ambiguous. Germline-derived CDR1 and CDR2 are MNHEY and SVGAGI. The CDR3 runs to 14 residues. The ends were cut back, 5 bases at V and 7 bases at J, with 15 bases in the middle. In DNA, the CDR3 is TGTGCCAGCAGTCCCCGGGAGGGTGGACAGCCCCAGCATTTT. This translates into CASSPREGGQPQHF.

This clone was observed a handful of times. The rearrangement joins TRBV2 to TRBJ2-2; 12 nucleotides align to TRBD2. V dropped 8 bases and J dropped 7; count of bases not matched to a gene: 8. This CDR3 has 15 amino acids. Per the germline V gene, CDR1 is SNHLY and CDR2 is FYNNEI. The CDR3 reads CASGRLAGVVGELFF. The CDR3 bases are TGTGCCAGCGGCCGACTAGCGGGAGTGGTCGGGGAGCTGTTTTTT.

CDR3 sequence reads: CASSITGGPYEQYF. The CDR3 region has the DNA TGTGCCAGTAGTATTACAGGGGGCCCCTACGAGCAGTACTTC. This chain joins TRBV19 and TRBJ2-7; 9 bases match TRBD1. Per the germline V gene, CDR1 is LNHDA and CDR2 is SQIVND (reference sequence). The CDR3 consists of 14 residues. V was pared by 3 bases and J by 2 bases, with 2 bases of the junction left unmatched.

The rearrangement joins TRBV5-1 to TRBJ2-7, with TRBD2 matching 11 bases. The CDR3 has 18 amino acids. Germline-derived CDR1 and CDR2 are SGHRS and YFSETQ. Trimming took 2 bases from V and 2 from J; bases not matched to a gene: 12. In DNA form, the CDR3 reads TGCGCCAGCAGCTTCGGGGACCCCGGGACTAGCGGCCCCTACGAGCAGTACTTC. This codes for CASSFGDPGTSGPYEQYF. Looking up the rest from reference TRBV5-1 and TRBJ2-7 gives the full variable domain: KAGVTQTPRYLIKTRGQQVTLSCSPISGHRSVSWYQQTPGQGLQFLFEYFSETQRNKGNFPGRFSGRQFSNSRSEMNVSTLELGDSALYLCASSFGDPGTSGPYEQYFGPGTRLTVT.

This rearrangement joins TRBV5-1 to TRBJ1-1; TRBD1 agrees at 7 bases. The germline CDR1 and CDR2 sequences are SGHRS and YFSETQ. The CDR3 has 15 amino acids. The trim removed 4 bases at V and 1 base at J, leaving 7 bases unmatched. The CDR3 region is CASSGSTGRNTEAFF. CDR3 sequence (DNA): TGCGCCAGCAGCGGGTCGACAGGGAGGAACACTGAAGCTTTCTTT.

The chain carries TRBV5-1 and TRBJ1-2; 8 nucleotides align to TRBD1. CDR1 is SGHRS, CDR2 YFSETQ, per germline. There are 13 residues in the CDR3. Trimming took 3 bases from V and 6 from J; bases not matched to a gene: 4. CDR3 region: CASSSLDRDGYTF. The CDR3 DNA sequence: TGCGCCAGCAGCTCCCTGGACAGGGATGGCTACACCTTC.

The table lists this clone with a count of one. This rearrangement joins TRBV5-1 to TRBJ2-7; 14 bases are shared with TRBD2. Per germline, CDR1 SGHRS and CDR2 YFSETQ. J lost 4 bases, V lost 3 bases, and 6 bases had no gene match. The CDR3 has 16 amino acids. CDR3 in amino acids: CASSSGTSGSFYEQYF. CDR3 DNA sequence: TGCGCCAGCAGCTCGGGGACTAGCGGGAGTTTTTACGAGCAGTACTTC.

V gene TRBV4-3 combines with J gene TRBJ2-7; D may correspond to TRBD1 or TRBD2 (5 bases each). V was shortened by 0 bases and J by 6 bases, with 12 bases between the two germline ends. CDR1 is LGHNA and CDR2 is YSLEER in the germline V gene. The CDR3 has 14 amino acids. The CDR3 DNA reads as TGCGCCAGCAGCCAAGATGGACGGGGCCCCGAGCAGTACTTC. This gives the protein CASSQDGRGPEQYF.

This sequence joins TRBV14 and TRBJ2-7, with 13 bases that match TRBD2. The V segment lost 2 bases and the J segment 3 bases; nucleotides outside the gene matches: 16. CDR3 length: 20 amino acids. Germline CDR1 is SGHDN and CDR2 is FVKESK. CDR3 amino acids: CASSQRALRTTSGRSYEQYF. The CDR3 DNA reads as TGTGCCAGCAGCCAAAGGGCCCTGAGGACGACTAGCGGGAGGAGCTACGAGCAGTACTTC.

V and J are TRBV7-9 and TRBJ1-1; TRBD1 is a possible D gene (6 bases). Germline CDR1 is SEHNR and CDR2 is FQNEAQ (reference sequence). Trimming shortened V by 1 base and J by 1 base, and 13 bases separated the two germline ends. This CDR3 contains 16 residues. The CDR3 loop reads CASSLGAGGPNTEAFF. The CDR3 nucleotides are TGTGCCAGCAGCTTAGGGGCGGGGGGCCCGAACACTGAAGCTTTCTTT.

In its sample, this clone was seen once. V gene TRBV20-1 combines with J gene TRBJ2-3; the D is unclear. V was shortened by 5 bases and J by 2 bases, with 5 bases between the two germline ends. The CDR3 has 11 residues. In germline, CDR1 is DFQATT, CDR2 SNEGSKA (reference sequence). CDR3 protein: CSAVNTDTQYF. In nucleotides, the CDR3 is TGCAGTGCTGTTAACACAGATACGCAGTATTTT.

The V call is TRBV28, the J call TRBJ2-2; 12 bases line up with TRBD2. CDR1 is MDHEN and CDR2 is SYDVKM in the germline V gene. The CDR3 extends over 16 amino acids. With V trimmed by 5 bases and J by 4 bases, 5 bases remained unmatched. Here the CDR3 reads CASSRLAGESTGELFF. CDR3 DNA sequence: TGTGCCAGCAGTAGACTAGCGGGAGAAAGCACCGGGGAGCTGTTTTTT.

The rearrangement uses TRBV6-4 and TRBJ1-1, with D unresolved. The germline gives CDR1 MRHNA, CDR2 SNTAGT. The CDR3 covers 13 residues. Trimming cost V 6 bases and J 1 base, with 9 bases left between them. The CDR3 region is CASSIEENTEAFF. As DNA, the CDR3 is TGTGCCAGCAGCATTGAAGAGAACACTGAAGCTTTCTTT.